The sequence of this TCR beta chain was determined in a study of blood T cell repertoires in COVID-19. Turning to the study itself: From the United States, Italy and Spain came samples of acute and convalescent COVID-19.

This CDR3 spans 11 amino acids. The germline CDR1 and CDR2 sequences are SGHTS and YDEGEE. Trimming left V 5 bases short and J 3 bases short, with 6 bases between. In the authors' workflow: Reference gene primer amplification gave nucleated cell count estimates. The data were produced by immunoSEQ multiplex PCR, yet TCRdb's version contains in-frame clones alone and is incomplete. V and J calls and clone size are copied from that table; D and trimming were computed from the DNA. The sample gives some 250,000 clones, about 89% of which show up once; approximately 9% is in the top ten. The age range of participants was about 18 to 90 years, with residence in about two dozen US areas. Assignment of participants to cohorts was predicated upon participant-reported clinical history.

The origin of this receptor is a man aged 40-49 years who had recovered from COVID-19. The specimen sequenced was PBMCs or T cells enriched from blood (not recorded which). V is TRBV5-8 and J is TRBJ2-7; no clear D. CDR3 in DNA: TGTGCCAGCAGATCCCACTACGAGCAGTACTTC. Translating gives CASRSHYEQYF.